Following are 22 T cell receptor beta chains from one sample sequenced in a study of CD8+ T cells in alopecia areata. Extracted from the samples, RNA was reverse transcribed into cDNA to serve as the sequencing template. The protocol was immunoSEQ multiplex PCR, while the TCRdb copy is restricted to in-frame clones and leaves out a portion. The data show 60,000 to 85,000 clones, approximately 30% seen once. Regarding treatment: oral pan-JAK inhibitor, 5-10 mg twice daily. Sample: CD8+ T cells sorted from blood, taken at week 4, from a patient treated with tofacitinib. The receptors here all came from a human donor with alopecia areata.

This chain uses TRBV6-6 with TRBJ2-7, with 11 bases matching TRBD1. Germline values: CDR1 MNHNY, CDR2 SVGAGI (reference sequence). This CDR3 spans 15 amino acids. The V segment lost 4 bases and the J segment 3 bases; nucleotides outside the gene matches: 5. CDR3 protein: CASSFPGQGVYEQYF. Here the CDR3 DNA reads TGTGCCAGCAGTTTTCCGGGACAGGGGGTCTACGAGCAGTACTTC.

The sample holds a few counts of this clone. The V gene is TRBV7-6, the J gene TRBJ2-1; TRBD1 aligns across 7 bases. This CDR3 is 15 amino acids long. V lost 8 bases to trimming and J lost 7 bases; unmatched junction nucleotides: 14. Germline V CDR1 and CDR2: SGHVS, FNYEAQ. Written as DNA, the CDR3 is TGTGCCAGCGGGACCGGGACAGCGAGTACTAATGAGCAGTTCTTC. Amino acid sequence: CASGTGTASTNEQFF.

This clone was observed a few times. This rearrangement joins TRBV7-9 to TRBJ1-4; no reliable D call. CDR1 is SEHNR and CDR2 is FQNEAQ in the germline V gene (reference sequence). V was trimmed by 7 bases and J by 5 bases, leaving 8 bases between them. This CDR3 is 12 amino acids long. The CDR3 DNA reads TGTGCCAGCAATAGCAAGAATGAAAAACTGTTTTTT. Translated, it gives CASNSKNEKLFF.

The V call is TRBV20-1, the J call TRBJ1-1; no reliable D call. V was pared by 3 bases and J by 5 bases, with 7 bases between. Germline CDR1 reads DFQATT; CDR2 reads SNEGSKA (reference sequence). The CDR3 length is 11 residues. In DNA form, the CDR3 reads TGCAGTGCTAGTACGGGTACTGAAGCTTTCTTT. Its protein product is CSASTGTEAFF.

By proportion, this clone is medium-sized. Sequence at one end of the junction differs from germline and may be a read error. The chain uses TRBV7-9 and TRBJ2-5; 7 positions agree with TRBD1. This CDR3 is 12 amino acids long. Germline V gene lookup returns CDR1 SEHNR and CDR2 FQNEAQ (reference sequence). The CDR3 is CASSSVSGTDHF. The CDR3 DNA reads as TGTGCCAGCAGCTCCGTTTCCGGGACAGATCACTTC.

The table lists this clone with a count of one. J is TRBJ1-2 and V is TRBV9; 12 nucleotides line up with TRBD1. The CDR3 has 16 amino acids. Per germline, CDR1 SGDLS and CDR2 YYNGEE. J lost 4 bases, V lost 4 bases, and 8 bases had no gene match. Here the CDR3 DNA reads TGTGCCAGCAGCCCCCGGGACAGGGGGCTCGGCTATGGCTACACCTTC. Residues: CASSPRDRGLGYGYTF.

CDR3 sequence (DNA): TGTGCCAGCAGCTTAGGGGGGTGGACGTACAATGAGCAGTTCTTC. Translation gives CASSLGGWTYNEQFF. The genes are TRBV11-2 and TRBJ2-1; D may correspond to TRBD1 or TRBD2 (5 bases each). CDR1 SGHAT and CDR2 FQNNGV come from the germline V gene. The V gene lost 1 base and the J gene lost 4 bases, with 11 bases spanning the gap. This CDR3 has 15 residues.

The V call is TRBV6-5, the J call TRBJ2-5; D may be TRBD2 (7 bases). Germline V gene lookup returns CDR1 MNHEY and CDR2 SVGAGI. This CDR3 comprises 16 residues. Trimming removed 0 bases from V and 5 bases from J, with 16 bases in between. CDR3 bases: TGTGCCAGCAGTTACTCGAGGGGGGGCCAATGGGAGACCCAGTACTTC. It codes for CASSYSRGGQWETQYF.

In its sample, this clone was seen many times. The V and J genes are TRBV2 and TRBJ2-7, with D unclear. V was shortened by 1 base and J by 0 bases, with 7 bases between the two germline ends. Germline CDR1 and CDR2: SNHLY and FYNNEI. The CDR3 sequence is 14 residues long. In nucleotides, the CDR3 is TGTGCCAGCAGTGAAGAGGACCTCTCCTACGAGCAGTACTTC. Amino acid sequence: CASSEEDLSYEQYF.

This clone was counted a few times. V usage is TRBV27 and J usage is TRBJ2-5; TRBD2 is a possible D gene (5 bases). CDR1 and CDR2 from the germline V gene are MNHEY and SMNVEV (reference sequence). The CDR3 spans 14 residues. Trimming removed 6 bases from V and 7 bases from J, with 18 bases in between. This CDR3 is CASSELAGSATQYF. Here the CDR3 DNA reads TGTGCCAGCAGCGAGCTAGCTGGAAGTGCGACCCAGTACTTC.

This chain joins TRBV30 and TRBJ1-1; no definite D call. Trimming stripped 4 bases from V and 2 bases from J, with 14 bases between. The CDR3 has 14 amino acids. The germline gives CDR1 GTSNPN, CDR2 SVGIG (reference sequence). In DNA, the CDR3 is TGTGCCTGGACCTGGGGAGGTGGAAACACTGAAGCTTTCTTT. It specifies CAWTWGGGNTEAFF.

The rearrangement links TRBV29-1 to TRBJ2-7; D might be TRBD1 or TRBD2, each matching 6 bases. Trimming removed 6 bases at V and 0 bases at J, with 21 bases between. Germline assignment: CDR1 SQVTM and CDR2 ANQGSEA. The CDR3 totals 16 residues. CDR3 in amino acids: CSVRGVSGPSSYEQYF. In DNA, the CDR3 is TGCAGCGTAAGGGGGGTAAGCGGGCCAAGCTCCTACGAGCAGTACTTC.

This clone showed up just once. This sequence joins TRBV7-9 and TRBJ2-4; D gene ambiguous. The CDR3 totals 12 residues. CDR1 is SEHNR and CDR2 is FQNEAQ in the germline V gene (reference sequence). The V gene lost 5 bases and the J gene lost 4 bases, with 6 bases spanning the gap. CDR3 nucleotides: TGTGCCAGCAGCGCCGGGAAAAACATTCAGTACTTC. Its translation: CASSAGKNIQYF.

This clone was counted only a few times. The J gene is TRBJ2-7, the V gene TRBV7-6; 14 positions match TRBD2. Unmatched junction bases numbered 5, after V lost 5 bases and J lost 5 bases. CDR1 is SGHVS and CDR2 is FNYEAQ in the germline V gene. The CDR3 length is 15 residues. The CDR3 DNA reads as TGTGCCAGCAGCCTGACTAGCGGGAGGGCTGACGAGCAGTACTTC. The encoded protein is CASSLTSGRADEQYF.

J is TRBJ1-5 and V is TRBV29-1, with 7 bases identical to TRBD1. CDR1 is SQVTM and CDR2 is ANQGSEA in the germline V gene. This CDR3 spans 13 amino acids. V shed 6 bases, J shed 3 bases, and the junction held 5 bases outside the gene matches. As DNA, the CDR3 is TGCAGCGTGGAAACAGGGGCCAATCAGCCCCAGCATTTT. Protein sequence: CSVETGANQPQHF. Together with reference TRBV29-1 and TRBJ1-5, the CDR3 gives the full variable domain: SAVISQKPSRDICQRGTSLTIQCQVDSQVTMMFWYRQQPGQSLTLIATANQGSEATYESGFVIDKFPISRPNLTFSTLTVSNMSPEDSSIYLCSVETGANQPQHFGDGTRLSIL.

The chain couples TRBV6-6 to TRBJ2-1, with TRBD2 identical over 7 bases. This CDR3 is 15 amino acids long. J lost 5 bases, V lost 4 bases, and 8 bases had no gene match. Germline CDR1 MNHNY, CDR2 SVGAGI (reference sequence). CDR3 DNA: TGTGCCAGCAGTTCTCCGGGACTACCAAACAATGAGCAGTTCTTC. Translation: CASSSPGLPNNEQFF.

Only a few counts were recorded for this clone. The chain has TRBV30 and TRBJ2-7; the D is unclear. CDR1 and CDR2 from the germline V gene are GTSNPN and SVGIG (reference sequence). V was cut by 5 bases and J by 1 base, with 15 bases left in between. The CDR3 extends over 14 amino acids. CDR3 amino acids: CAWGPLGISYEQYF. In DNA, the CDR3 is TGTGCCTGGGGGCCTTTGGGGATTTCCTACGAGCAGTACTTC.

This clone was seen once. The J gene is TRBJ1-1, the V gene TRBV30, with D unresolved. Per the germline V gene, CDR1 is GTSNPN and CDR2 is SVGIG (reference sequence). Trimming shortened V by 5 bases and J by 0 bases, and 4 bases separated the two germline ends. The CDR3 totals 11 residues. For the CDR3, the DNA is TGTGCCTGGGGTTTGAACACTGAAGCTTTCTTT. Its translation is CAWGLNTEAFF.

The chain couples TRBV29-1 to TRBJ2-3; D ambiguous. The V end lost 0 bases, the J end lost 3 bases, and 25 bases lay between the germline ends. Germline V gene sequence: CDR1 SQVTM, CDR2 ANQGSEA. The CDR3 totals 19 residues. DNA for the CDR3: TGCAGCGTTGAAGATCTTCTGCTTCGGGTCCAGCTCGGAACAGATACGCAGTATTTT. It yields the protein CSVEDLLLRVQLGTDTQYF.

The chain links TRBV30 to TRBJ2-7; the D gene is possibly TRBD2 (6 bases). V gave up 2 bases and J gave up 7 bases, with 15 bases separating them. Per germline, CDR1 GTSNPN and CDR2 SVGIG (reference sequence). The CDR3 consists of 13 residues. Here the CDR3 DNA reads TGTGCCTGGAGTTTATTGCCGGGAGATGAGCAGTACTTC. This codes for CAWSLLPGDEQYF.

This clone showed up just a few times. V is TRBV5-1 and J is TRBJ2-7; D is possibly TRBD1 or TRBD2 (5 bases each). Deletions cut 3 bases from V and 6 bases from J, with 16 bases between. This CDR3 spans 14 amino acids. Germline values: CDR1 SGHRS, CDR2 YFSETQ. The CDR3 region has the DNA TGCGCCAGCAGCTCCTGGGGGATATCGTCCGAGCAGTACTTC. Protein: CASSSWGISSEQYF.

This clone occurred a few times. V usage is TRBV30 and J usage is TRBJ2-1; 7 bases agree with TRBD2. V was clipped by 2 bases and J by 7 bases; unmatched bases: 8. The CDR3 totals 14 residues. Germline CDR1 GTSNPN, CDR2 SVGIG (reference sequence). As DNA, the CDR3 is TGTGCCTGGAGTTTGGTTGCGGGAGTTAATGAGCAGTTCTTC. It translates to CAWSLVAGVNEQFF.